This TCR beta chain was retrieved from a study of beta chain features in type 1 diabetes. Germline CDR1 is GTSNPN and CDR2 is SVGIG (reference sequence). The length of the CDR3 is 15 residues. Trimming took off 4 bases at V and 0 bases at J, with 13 bases between the two ends. Expressed TCRB transcripts were sequenced because the isolated RNA had all been reverse transcribed beforehand. Produced via immunoSEQ multiplex PCR; TCRdb's table is partial and in-frame only. The sample has fewer than 200,000 clones, about an eighth seen once; the top ten hold 0.55% to 0.8%. The sequenced sample was central memory CD4+ T cells from blood. This receptor was taken from a woman under 30 in good health. The chain couples TRBV30 to TRBJ1-3; D uncertain. Written as DNA, the CDR3 is TGTGCCTGGACCCTAAATACCAACTCTGGAAACACCATATATTTT. It specifies CAWTLNTNSGNTIYF.